Following are 21 T cell receptor beta chains from one sample sequenced in a study of blood T cell repertoires in COVID-19. The repertoire was sequenced with immunoSEQ multiplex PCR; TCRdb's copy has only in-frame clones and lacks some. The sample lists around 160,000 clones; more than 80% were seen once. Sequences were obtained from peripheral blood. These receptors all stem from a man in his 60s with acute or convalescent COVID-19.

V is TRBV7-9 and J is TRBJ1-2; 8 positions agree with TRBD1. CDR3 length equals 15 residues. Germline CDR1 is SEHNR and CDR2 is FQNEAQ (reference sequence). Unmatched junction bases numbered 13, after V lost 8 bases and J lost 5 bases. The CDR3 coding sequence is TGTGCCAGCTTCGGACAGGGCCGCTTGGAATATGGCTACACCTTC. It specifies CASFGQGRLEYGYTF.

This chain uses TRBV11-2 with TRBJ2-7, with D unclear. V lost 0 bases and J 3 bases, leaving 6 bases between the germline ends. CDR3 size: 13 residues. The V gene's germline CDR1 is SGHAT and CDR2 FQNNGV. In nucleotides, the CDR3 is TGTGCCAGCAGCTTAGACCTCCGCTACGAGCAGTACTTC. Its protein product is CASSLDLRYEQYF. Complete variable domain (other parts from reference TRBV11-2 and TRBJ2-7): EAGVAQSPRYKIIEKRQSVAFWCNPISGHATLYWYQQILGQGPKLLIQFQNNGVVDDSQLPKDRFSAERLKGVDSTLKIQPAKLEDSAVYLCASSLDLRYEQYFGPGTRLTVT.

This clone was observed once. The chain couples TRBV20-1 to TRBJ1-4; no clear D. This CDR3 is built from 11 residues. V was cut by 1 base and J by 8 bases, with 5 bases left in between. Germline V lookup: CDR1 DFQATT, CDR2 SNEGSKA (reference sequence). The CDR3 region is CSARVSEKLFF. The DNA of the CDR3 is TGCAGTGCTAGAGTTTCAGAAAAACTGTTTTTT.

The chain links TRBV7-9 to TRBJ2-2; D call uncertain. Per germline, CDR1 SEHNR and CDR2 FQNEAQ (reference sequence). Trimming removed 2 bases at V and 6 bases at J, with 4 bases between. The CDR3 totals 12 residues. The CDR3 region has the DNA TGTGCCAGCAGCTTACCCTCCGGGGAGCTGTTTTTT. Its protein is CASSLPSGELFF.

The chain is built from TRBV11-2 and TRBJ2-1; 14 bases fit TRBD2. This CDR3 has 18 amino acids. CDR1 is SGHAT and CDR2 is FQNNGV in the germline V gene. V lost 0 bases to trimming and J lost 8 bases; unmatched junction nucleotides: 9. The CDR3 is CASSLEPPRTSGGYEQFF. The CDR3 DNA reads TGTGCCAGCAGCTTAGAGCCCCCCAGGACTAGCGGGGGGTATGAGCAGTTCTTC.

The V call is TRBV18, the J call TRBJ2-2, with 8 bases fitting TRBD1. The CDR3 loop spans 14 amino acids. With 3 bases clipped from V and 7 bases from J, the junction kept 4 bases outside the gene matches. Germline CDR1 reads KGHSH; CDR2 reads LQKENI. CDR3 in amino acids: CASSPRGLDGELFF. The DNA of the CDR3 is TGTGCCAGCTCACCCAGGGGGCTGGACGGGGAGCTGTTTTTT.

The chain has TRBV19 and TRBJ1-2; 9 bases are shared with TRBD1. The CDR3 has 20 residues. Germline loops: CDR1 LNHDA, CDR2 SQIVND (reference sequence). V lost 1 base to trimming and J lost 4 bases; unmatched junction nucleotides: 19. The DNA for the CDR3 is TGTGCCAGTAGTATAGGAGGGGAGGCGCAGCCGGGACAGGGAATCTATGGCTACACCTTC. Its protein product is CASSIGGEAQPGQGIYGYTF. Full variable domain (remainder filled in from reference TRBV19 and TRBJ1-2): DGGITQSPKYLFRKEGQNVTLSCEQNLNHDAMYWYRQDPGQGLRLIYYSQIVNDFQKGDIAEGYSVSREKKESFPLTVTSAQKNPTAFYLCASSIGGEAQPGQGIYGYTFGSGTRLTVV.

V gene TRBV5-6 combines with J gene TRBJ2-7, with 7 nucleotides matching TRBD1. Germline CDR1 SGHDT, CDR2 YYEEEE. V was pared by 4 bases and J by 9 bases, with 4 bases of the junction left unmatched. The length of the CDR3 is 11 residues. The CDR3 reads CASSDRVGQYF. The CDR3 DNA reads as TGTGCCAGCAGCGACAGGGTTGGGCAGTACTTC.

V usage is TRBV3-1 (or the pseudogene TRBV3-2) and J usage is TRBJ2-7; tentatively, D is TRBD2 (5 bases). Trimming pared 1 base from V and 5 bases from J, leaving 12 bases between. The CDR3 covers 14 residues. Germline V gene lookup returns CDR1 LGHDT and CDR2 YNNKEL (reference sequence). The CDR3 nucleotides are TGTGCCAGCAGCCAAGCCTCGGACGGGGACGAGCAGTACTTC. Residues: CASSQASDGDEQYF.

The chain has TRBV15 and TRBJ2-7, with D possibly matching TRBD1 (6 bases). V lost 6 bases to trimming and J lost 3 bases, with 15 bases between them. Germline V gene sequence: CDR1 LNHNV, CDR2 YYDKDF (reference sequence). The CDR3 contains 14 residues. CDR3: CATRTTGTFYEQYF. As DNA, the CDR3 is TGTGCCACCAGAACCACCGGGACATTCTACGAGCAGTACTTC.

The chain is built from TRBV18 and TRBJ1-5; D not certain. Germline V gene data show CDR1 as KGHSH and CDR2 as LQKENI. There are 14 residues in the CDR3. V shed 2 bases and J shed 0 bases, with 5 bases lying between them. The CDR3 nucleotides are TGTGCCAGCTCACCAGTTTATAGCAATCAGCCCCAGCATTTT. Translated: CASSPVYSNQPQHF.

Here the CDR3 reads CAWSVSGVGGEKLFF. CDR3 nucleotide sequence: TGTGCCTGGAGTGTGTCAGGGGTAGGTGGCGAAAAACTGTTTTTT. V and J are TRBV30 and TRBJ1-4; TRBD1 is a possible D gene (6 bases). The CDR3 extends over 15 amino acids. CDR1 is GTSNPN, CDR2 SVGIG, per germline (reference sequence). V was cut by 0 bases and J by 8 bases, with 16 bases left in between.

The chain combines TRBV7-2 with TRBJ1-1, with D possibly matching TRBD1 (5 bases). V was trimmed by 1 base and J by 5 bases, leaving 11 bases between them. Germline lookup yields CDR1 SGHTA and CDR2 FQGNSA. The CDR3 is 14 residues long. For the CDR3, the DNA is TGTGCCAGCAGCTTAGGTAGGGGACTGACTGAAGCTTTCTTT. Protein: CASSLGRGLTEAFF. Drawing the rest from reference TRBV7-2 and TRBJ1-1, the complete variable domain is GAGVSQSPSNKVTEKGKDVELRCDPISGHTALYWYRQSLGQGLEFLIYFQGNSAPDKSGLPSDRFSAERTGGSVSTLTIQRTQQEDSAVYLCASSLGRGLTEAFFGQGTRLTVV.

The CDR3 region is CATSGREGFGYTF. Written as DNA, the CDR3 is TGTGCCACCAGTGGGCGGGAAGGGTTTGGCTACACCTTC. The J gene is TRBJ1-2, the V gene TRBV24-1; D is uncertain. CDR3 length: 13 residues. The V end lost 5 bases, the J end lost 7 bases, and 13 bases lay between the germline ends. Germline CDR1 and CDR2: KGHDR and SFDVKD.

The chain employs TRBV12-5 and TRBJ2-5, with 10 bases aligning to TRBD2. The CDR3 has 16 amino acids. The germline CDR1 and CDR2 sequences are LGHNT and FRNRAP. The V and J ends lost 7 bases and 5 bases, in that order; junction bases with no gene match: 13. CDR3 bases: TGTGCTAGTGCCAAAAGCGGGGGGGCCGTGGATGAGACCCAGTACTTC. Its translation is CASAKSGGAVDETQYF.

The chain employs TRBV5-1 and TRBJ2-3; 10 nucleotides agree with TRBD2. CDR1 is SGHRS and CDR2 is YFSETQ in the germline V gene. With 4 bases clipped from V and 5 bases from J, the junction kept 7 bases outside the gene matches. The CDR3 covers 15 residues. CDR3 sequence: CASSPRAGGQDTQYF. CDR3 DNA: TGCGCCAGCAGCCCCCGAGCGGGGGGGCAAGATACGCAGTATTTT.

The chain recombines TRBV5-5 with TRBJ2-7; TRBD2 might be the D (7 bases). The V end was cut by 0 bases, the J end by 4 bases, with 14 bases between. The germline V gene encodes CDR1 SGHKS and CDR2 YYEKEE (reference sequence). The CDR3 contains 15 residues. The CDR3 reads CASSLEWGGPYEQYF. In DNA form, the CDR3 reads TGTGCCAGCAGCTTGGAGTGGGGGGGCCCGTACGAGCAGTACTTC.

V and J are TRBV6-5 and TRBJ1-5; no firm D call. This CDR3 region has 13 residues. V was shortened by 7 bases and J by 2 bases, with 9 bases between the two germline ends. Looked up from germline, CDR1 is MNHEY and CDR2 is SVGAGI. The CDR3 loop reads CASIDSGNQPQHF. The CDR3 DNA reads as TGTGCCAGCATCGACTCGGGCAATCAGCCCCAGCATTTT.

This clone occurred a few times. V usage is TRBV29-1 and J usage is TRBJ1-3, with 8 positions matching TRBD1. J was trimmed by 0 bases and V by 4 bases; bases with no gene match: 11. The CDR3 contains 17 residues. Germline V gene lookup returns CDR1 SQVTM and CDR2 ANQGSEA. The CDR3, as DNA: TGCAGCGTTGTAATCCGGGGACAGGCGGACTCTGGAAACACCATATATTTT. It encodes CSVVIRGQADSGNTIYF. The variable domain in full, completed from reference TRBV29-1 and TRBJ1-3, reads SAVISQKPSRDICQRGTSLTIQCQVDSQVTMMFWYRQQPGQSLTLIATANQGSEATYESGFVIDKFPISRPNLTFSTLTVSNMSPEDSSIYLCSVVIRGQADSGNTIYFGEGSWLTVV.

This chain links TRBV6-1 with TRBJ2-1; TRBD1 agrees at 12 bases. Germline V gene sequence: CDR1 MNHNS, CDR2 SASEGT. The junction had 10 bases not matched to a gene; V was cut back by 4 bases and J by 0 bases. The CDR3 sequence is 19 residues long. The CDR3 here is CASSARGQGAISSYNEQFF. As DNA, the CDR3 is TGTGCCAGCAGTGCTAGGGGACAGGGGGCTATTAGCTCCTACAATGAGCAGTTCTTC.

The CDR3 bases are TGTGCCACCAGTGATTTGGCAGGCTTACACAATGAGCAGTTCTTC. This translates into CATSDLAGLHNEQFF. The J gene is TRBJ2-1, the V gene TRBV24-1; the D is unclear. Per germline, CDR1 KGHDR and CDR2 SFDVKD. This CDR3 has 15 residues. The V and J ends lost 0 bases and 5 bases respectively, with 10 bases between them.